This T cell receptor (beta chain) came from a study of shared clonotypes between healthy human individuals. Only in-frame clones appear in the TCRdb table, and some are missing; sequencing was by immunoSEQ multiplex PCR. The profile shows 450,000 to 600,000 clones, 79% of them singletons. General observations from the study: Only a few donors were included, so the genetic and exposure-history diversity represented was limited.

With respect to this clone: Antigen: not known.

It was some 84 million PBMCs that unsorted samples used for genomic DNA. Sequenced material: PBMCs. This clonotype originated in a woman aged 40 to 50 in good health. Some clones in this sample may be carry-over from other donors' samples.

The CDR3 sequence is CASSLGSSGIGEQYF. For the CDR3, the DNA is TGTGCCAGCAGCTTAGGTTCTAGCGGGATCGGCGAGCAGTACTTC. The chain joins TRBV11-1 to TRBJ2-7; the match to TRBD2 covers 9 bases. Trimming at V came to 1 base and at J to 6 bases, leaving 7 bases not matched to a gene. Germline V gene sequence: CDR1 SGHAT, CDR2 FQDESV (reference sequence). The CDR3 totals 15 residues.